What follows is one T cell receptor beta chain and its context. Antigen: not known. The sample is drawn from a study of a mutant IDH1 vaccine in newly diagnosed glioma. Overall study: Earlier care involved radiotherapy, temozolomide, or both, and the majority received both. Study-wide results and caveats: Apparently, pseudoprogression bore no relation to changes among the top peripheral T cell clonotypes.

There are 14 residues in the CDR3. Trimming took off 4 bases at V and 0 bases at J, with 7 bases between the two ends. The germline CDR1 and CDR2 sequences are SGHRS and YFSETQ. Time point here: baseline, week 1 (first vaccination visit). Treatment specified: pre-vaccination baseline after standard-of-care therapy. Libraries were prepared by immunoSEQ multiplex PCR; TCRdb keeps only in-frame clonotypes and omits some of them. The data show about 30,000 clones, over 75% seen once. The sequences come from PBMCs, collected from a glioma patient treated with radiotherapy, temozolomide or both. V and J are TRBV5-1 and TRBJ2-2; D possibly corresponds to TRBD2 (5 bases). This TCR derives from a man aged 25 to 40 with glioma. CDR3 bases: TGCGCCAGCAGCGGACTGTCGAACACCGGGGAGCTGTTTTTT. Amino acids: CASSGLSNTGELFF. Drawing the rest from reference TRBV5-1 and TRBJ2-2, the complete variable domain is KAGVTQTPRYLIKTRGQQVTLSCSPISGHRSVSWYQQTPGQGLQFLFEYFSETQRNKGNFPGRFSGRQFSNSRSEMNVSTLELGDSALYLCASSGLSNTGELFFGEGSRLTVL.